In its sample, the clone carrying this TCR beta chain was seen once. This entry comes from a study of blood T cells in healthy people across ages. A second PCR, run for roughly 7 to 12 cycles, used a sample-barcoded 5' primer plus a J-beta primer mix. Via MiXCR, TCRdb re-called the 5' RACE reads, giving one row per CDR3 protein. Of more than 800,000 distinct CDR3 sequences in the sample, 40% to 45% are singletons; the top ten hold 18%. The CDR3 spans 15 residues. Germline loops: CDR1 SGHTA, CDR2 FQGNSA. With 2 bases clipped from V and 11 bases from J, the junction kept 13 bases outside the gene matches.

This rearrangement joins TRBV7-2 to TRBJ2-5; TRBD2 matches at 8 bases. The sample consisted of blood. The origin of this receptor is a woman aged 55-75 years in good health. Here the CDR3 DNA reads TGTGCCAGCAGCTTATGGGGGACTAGGGCGAATGAGCAGTACTTC. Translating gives CASSLWGTRANEQYF.